This is a list of T cell receptor beta chains from one sample in a study of OX40 agonist ivuxolimab in advanced cancers. Measured with immunoSEQ multiplex PCR; TCRdb has only the in-frame clones, and not every one. The table includes approximately 20,000 clones, around 76% detected once. The material sequenced was CD4+ or CD8+ T cells sorted from blood, taken in a trial of the OX40 agonist ivuxolimab. The receptors shown here come from an adult with an advanced solid tumor such as melanoma, head and neck, liver or kidney cancer. The CDR3 runs from the conserved cysteine through the conserved F or W. D genes are given only for firm matches. A row's size may be missing; if present it is once, few, many or a size class.

d_call	clone_size	j_call	v_call	cdr3_aa	cdr3_nt
.	once	TRBJ2-1	TRBV5-4	CASSLMGTDEQFF	TGTGCCAGCAGCTTGATGGGGACGGATGAGCAGTTCTTC
.	.	TRBJ2-5	TRBV9	CASSVADLGTQYF	TGTGCCAGCAGCGTAGCAGATCTGGGGACCCAGTACTTC
.	.	TRBJ1-1	TRBV6-6	CASSSTGQGKTEAFF	TGTGCCAGCAGTTCGACAGGCCAGGGAAAAACTGAAGCTTTCTTT
.	few	TRBJ1-1	TRBV10-3	CATDSGNTEAFF	TGTGCCACGGACAGCGGGAACACTGAAGCTTTCTTT
TRBD2	.	TRBJ2-3	TRBV5-1	CASKREGDTQYF	TGCGCCAGCAAAAGGGAGGGAGATACGCAGTATTTT
TRBD2	.	TRBJ2-7	TRBV19	CASSFSGATYEQYF	TGTGCCAGTAGTTTTAGCGGGGCAACCTACGAGCAGTACTTC
TRBD2	few	TRBJ2-5	TRBV5-5	CASSRGLAGTRGPQETQYF	TGTGCCAGCAGCCGGGGACTAGCGGGGACCCGAGGGCCGCAAGAGACCCAGTACTTC
TRBD2	.	TRBJ2-3	TRBV6-1	CASSELLLLAGDTQYF	TGTGCCAGCAGTGAACTCCTTTTGCTAGCGGGAGATACGCAGTATTTT
.	.	TRBJ1-2	TRBV6-5	CASSPPEGGGYTF	TGTGCCAGCAGCCCCCCGGAGGGAGGGGGCTACACCTTC
.	.	TRBJ1-3	TRBV5-1	CASSSQLTVPGNTIYF	TGCGCCAGCAGCTCGCAACTGACAGTACCTGGAAACACCATATATTTT
TRBD1	.	TRBJ1-4	TRBV30	CAWTLQGAGEKLFF	TGTGCCTGGACCTTACAGGGGGCAGGTGAAAAACTGTTTTTT
.	few	TRBJ1-3	TRBV7-2	CASSPQGTSGNTIYF	TGTGCCAGCAGCCCGCAGGGGACCTCTGGAAACACCATATATTTT
TRBD1	.	TRBJ1-1	TRBV19	CASSRGDSGTEAFF	TGTGCCAGTAGTCGGGGGGACAGCGGCACTGAAGCTTTCTTT
.	once	TRBJ1-2	TRBV5-1	CASSFDNYGYTF	TGCGCCAGCAGCTTTGATAACTATGGCTACACCTTC
TRBD1	.	TRBJ2-7	TRBV2	CASSDGDRVFFYEQYF	TGTGCCAGCAGTGACGGGGACAGGGTGTTTTTCTACGAGCAGTACTTC
.	.	TRBJ2-1	TRBV5-1	CASSFSPSGYNEQFF	TGCGCCAGCAGTTTCAGCCCCTCCGGCTACAATGAGCAGTTCTTC
.	.	TRBJ2-7	TRBV9	CASSPEGANRGWYEQYF	TGTGCCAGCAGCCCGGAGGGGGCCAACAGGGGTTGGTACGAGCAGTACTTC
.	.	TRBJ2-4	TRBV2	CASSSGGITKNIQYF	TGTGCCAGCAGCTCAGGGGGGATAACCAAAAACATTCAGTACTTC
.	once	TRBJ2-7	TRBV20-1	CSARTAYEQYF	TGCAGTGCTAGAACAGCCTACGAGCAGTACTTC
.	.	TRBJ1-2	TRBV5-6	CASSPTGAGADYGYTF	TGTGCCAGCAGCCCCACAGGCGCCGGGGCGGACTATGGCTACACCTTC
.	.	TRBJ2-5	TRBV14	CASSRRQAQETQYF	TGTGCCAGCAGCCGTCGACAGGCGCAGGAGACCCAGTACTTC
.	once	TRBJ1-4	TRBV25-1	CASSDPRGPEKLFF	TGTGCCAGCAGTGACCCTCGCGGTCCAGAAAAACTGTTTTTT
TRBD1	once	TRBJ2-5	TRBV11-3	CASSAGQGRGQETQYF	TGTGCCAGCAGCGCGGGACAGGGAAGAGGCCAAGAGACCCAGTACTTC
.	.	TRBJ2-1	TRBV5-6	CASSLIVGNEQFF	TGTGCCAGCAGCTTGATAGTGGGCAATGAGCAGTTCTTC
.	.	TRBJ2-3	TRBV18	CASSRGAYDTDTQYF	TGTGCCAGCTCACGGGGAGCGTATGACACAGATACGCAGTATTTT
TRBD2	.	TRBJ2-3	TRBV18	CASSPPQTLAGVGDTQYF	TGTGCCAGCTCACCCCCACAAACTCTAGCGGGGGTTGGAGATACGCAGTATTTT
.	medium-sized	TRBJ2-7	TRBV7-6	CASSQGHQEGYEQYF	TGTGCCAGCAGCCAAGGTCATCAGGAGGGTTACGAGCAGTACTTC
TRBD1	.	TRBJ2-3	TRBV5-4	CASSFPGQLTDTQYF	TGTGCCAGCAGCTTTCCGGGACAGCTCACAGATACGCAGTATTTT
.	few	TRBJ1-6	TRBV6-5	CASSFQNSPLHF	TGTGCCAGCAGTTTCCAGAATTCACCCCTCCACTTT
.	.	TRBJ2-4	TRBV28	CASSSASAKNIQYF	TGTGCCAGCAGTTCAGCTTCAGCCAAAAACATTCAGTACTTC
.	.	TRBJ1-1	TRBV7-3	CASSFAGNTEAFF	TGTGCCAGCAGCTTTGCGGGAAACACTGAAGCTTTCTTT
.	few	TRBJ1-1	TRBV6-5	CASRNRLGAFF	TGTGCCAGCAGGAACAGGTTAGGAGCTTTCTTT
.	few	TRBJ2-1	TRBV2	CASSEASTKNEQFF	TGTGCCAGCAGTGAGGCCTCGACTAAGAATGAGCAGTTCTTC
TRBD1	.	TRBJ1-4	TRBV7-2	CASSADRGSATNEKLFF	TGTGCCAGCAGCGCCGACAGGGGATCGGCAACTAATGAAAAACTGTTTTTT
.	.	TRBJ2-3	TRBV19	CASSFRDTARADTQYF	TGTGCCAGTAGTTTCCGGGACACCGCTCGGGCAGATACGCAGTATTTT
.	.	TRBJ2-7	TRBV6-5	CASSTPQMGVYEQYF	TGTGCCAGCAGTACCCCTCAGATGGGGGTCTACGAGCAGTACTTC
TRBD2	.	TRBJ2-3	TRBV5-6	CASSPWTRSADTQYF	TGTGCCAGCAGCCCCTGGACTAGATCCGCAGATACGCAGTATTTT
.	.	TRBJ2-2	TRBV5-4	CASSLDRRNTGELFF	TGTGCCAGCAGCTTGGACAGACGAAACACCGGGGAGCTGTTTTTT
TRBD1	.	TRBJ1-2	TRBV5-1	CASSLGTASGYTF	TGCGCCAGCAGCCTAGGGACAGCGAGTGGCTACACCTTC
.	.	TRBJ2-6	TRBV27	CASRSNSGANVLTF	TGTGCCAGCAGGTCCAACTCTGGGGCCAACGTCCTGACTTTC